A selection of T cell receptor beta chains follows, all from one sample in a study of identical twins. TCRdb re-called the 5' RACE reads with MiXCR, one entry per CDR3 protein. This sample yields 450,000 or so distinct CDR3 sequences, of which 11% to 15% are seen a single time; around 0.48% belongs to the top ten. This sample also appeared in a second study, on yellow fever vaccine responses in identical twins.

Sequenced sample: CD4+ T cells sorted from blood. The source is a woman between 18 and 29 years old in good health. Both conserved end residues are trimmed from each CDR3. The order of the fields is CDR3 length, J gene, V gene, CDR3 protein.

11 TRBJ2-7 TRBV5-1 ASSLGNVNEQY
11 TRBJ2-1 TRBV5-1 ASSQTSLNEQF
13 TRBJ1-1 TRBV20-1 SAPLLTGRNTEAF
12 TRBJ2-1 TRBV5-1 ASSFGTGYNEQF
13 TRBJ2-7 TRBV6-5 ASSYSPTVSYEQY
10 TRBJ2-3 TRBV28 ASSTLPKPQY
22 TRBJ2-3 TRBV15 ATSNPSGAGQGLAGGLSTDTQY
14 TRBJ2-5 TRBV10-3 ATNNPGTGGRETQY
16 TRBJ2-4 TRBV11-1 ASSLVAEDVLAKNIQY
14 TRBJ1-6 TRBV12-3/TRBV12-4 ASSLVGSSYNSPLH
13 TRBJ1-2 TRBV28 ASSLGSQGAFGYT
11 TRBJ2-7 TRBV5-1 ASRSERSYEQY
13 TRBJ2-1 TRBV28 ASSLRPGSGYEQF
13 TRBJ2-5 TRBV29-1 SVEELDRGVETQY
12 TRBJ1-1 TRBV7-9 ASSLALGDTEAF
13 TRBJ2-5 TRBV5-8 ASSLRSRGLETQY
10 TRBJ2-5 TRBV7-6 ASSLGVVTLY
10 TRBJ2-1 TRBV6-5 ASLSPGGRGF
15 TRBJ2-2 TRBV4-3 ASSQGEGRLNTGELF
13 TRBJ2-3 TRBV7-2 ASSTGTTPTDTQY
14 TRBJ2-1 TRBV7-2 ASSLVGSGAYNEQF
12 TRBJ1-1 TRBV2 ASSPSTGGTEAF
12 TRBJ1-5 TRBV7-9 ASSGTFSNQPQH
13 TRBJ1-5 TRBV12-3/TRBV12-4 ASRHGGLSNQPQH
14 TRBJ2-3 TRBV27 ASRRRGAFFLDTQY
14 TRBJ2-7 TRBV4-1 ASSSPGRRGFHEQY
13 TRBJ2-1 TRBV7-2 ASSGGQTYYNEQF
17 TRBJ2-7 TRBV11-2 ASSLPSLLTSGRAPEQY
13 TRBJ2-7 TRBV11-2 ASRRPGQSSYEQY
12 TRBJ2-5 TRBV10-1 ASSDSRKGETQY
12 TRBJ1-2 TRBV12-3/TRBV12-4 ASSLVGGTYGYT
10 TRBJ2-1 TRBV3-1 ASSHRDREQF
12 TRBJ2-2 TRBV27 ASSATPGTGELF
14 TRBJ1-1 TRBV5-1 ASSRGQGRMNTEAF
10 TRBJ2-7 TRBV6-2/TRBV6-3 ATRGGSYEQY
15 TRBJ2-5 TRBV5-1 ASSSGTSGGAIETQY
9 TRBJ2-2 TRBV6-5 ATSNTGELF
10 TRBJ2-7 TRBV5-6 ASKSSSYEQY
10 TRBJ2-1 TRBV18 ASSPQQNEQF
11 TRBJ2-7 TRBV28 ASSFTYPYEQY
15 TRBJ2-1 TRBV24-1 ATGPSGGALNYNKQF
15 TRBJ2-2 TRBV5-1 ASMQRTSGANTGELF
14 TRBJ2-2 TRBV2 ASSALAGGNTGELF
12 TRBJ2-2 TRBV3-1 ASSQLSDTGELL
8 TRBJ1-2 TRBV29-1 SVVSEGYT
12 TRBJ2-2 TRBV12-3/TRBV12-4 ASRHFQGAGELF